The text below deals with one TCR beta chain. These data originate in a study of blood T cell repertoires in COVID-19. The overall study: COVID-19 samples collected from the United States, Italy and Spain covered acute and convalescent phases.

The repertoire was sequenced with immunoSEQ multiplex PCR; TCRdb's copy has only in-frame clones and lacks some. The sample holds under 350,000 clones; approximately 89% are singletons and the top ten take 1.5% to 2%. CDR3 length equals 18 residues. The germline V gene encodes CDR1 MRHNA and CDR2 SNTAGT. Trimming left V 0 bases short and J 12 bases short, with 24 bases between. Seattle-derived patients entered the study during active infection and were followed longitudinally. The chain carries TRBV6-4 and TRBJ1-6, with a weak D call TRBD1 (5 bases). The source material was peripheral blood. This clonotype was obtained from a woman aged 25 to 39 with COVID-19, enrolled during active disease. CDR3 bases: TGTGCCAGCAGTGACTCGGAACAGGTGGTCCTGAATAGAATACCCCTCCACTTT. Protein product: CASSDSEQVVLNRIPLHF.